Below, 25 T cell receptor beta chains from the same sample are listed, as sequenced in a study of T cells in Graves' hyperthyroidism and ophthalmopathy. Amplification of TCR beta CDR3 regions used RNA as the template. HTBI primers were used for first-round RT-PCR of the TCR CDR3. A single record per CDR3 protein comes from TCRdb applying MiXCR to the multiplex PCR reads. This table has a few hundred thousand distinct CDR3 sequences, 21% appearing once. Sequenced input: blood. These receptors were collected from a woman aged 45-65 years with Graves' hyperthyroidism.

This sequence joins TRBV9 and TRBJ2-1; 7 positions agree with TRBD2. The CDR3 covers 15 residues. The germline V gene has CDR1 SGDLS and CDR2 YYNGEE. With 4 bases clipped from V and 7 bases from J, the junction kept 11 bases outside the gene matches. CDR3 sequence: CASSPSSGGVNEQFF. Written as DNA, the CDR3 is TGTGCCAGCAGCCCGTCGTCGGGAGGAGTGAATGAGCAGTTCTTC.

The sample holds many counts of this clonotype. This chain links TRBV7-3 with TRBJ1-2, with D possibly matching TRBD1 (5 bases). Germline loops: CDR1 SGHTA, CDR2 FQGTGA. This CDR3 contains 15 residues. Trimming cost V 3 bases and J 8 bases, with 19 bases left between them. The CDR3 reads CASSLGKGTAGGYTF. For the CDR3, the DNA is TGTGCCAGCAGCTTGGGGAAGGGGACGGCGGGAGGCTACACCTTC.

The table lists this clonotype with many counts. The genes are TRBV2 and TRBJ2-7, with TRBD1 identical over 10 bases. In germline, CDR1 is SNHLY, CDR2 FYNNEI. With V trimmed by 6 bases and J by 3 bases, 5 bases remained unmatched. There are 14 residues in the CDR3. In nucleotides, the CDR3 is TGTGCCAGCAGCCGGACAGGGGGAAGCTACGAGCAGTACTTC. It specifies CASSRTGGSYEQYF. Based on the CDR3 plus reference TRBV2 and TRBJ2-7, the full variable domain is EPEVTQTPSHQVTQMGQEVILRCVPISNHLYFYWYRQILGQKVEFLVSFYNNEISEKSEIFDDQFSVERPDGSNFTLKIRSTKLEDSAMYFCASSRTGGSYEQYFGPGTRLTVT.

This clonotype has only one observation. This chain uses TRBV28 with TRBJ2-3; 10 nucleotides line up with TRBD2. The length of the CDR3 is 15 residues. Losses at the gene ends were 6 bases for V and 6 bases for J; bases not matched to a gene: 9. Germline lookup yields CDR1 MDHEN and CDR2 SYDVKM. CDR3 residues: CASRQREGLPDTQYF. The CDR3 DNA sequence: TGTGCCAGCAGACAGCGGGAGGGCCTCCCGGATACGCAGTATTTT.

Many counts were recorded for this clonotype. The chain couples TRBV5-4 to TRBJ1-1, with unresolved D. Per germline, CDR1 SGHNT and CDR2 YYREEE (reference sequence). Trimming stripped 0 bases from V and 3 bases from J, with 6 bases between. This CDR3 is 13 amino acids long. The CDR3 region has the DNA TGTGCCAGCAGCTTGGGGCCATACACTGAAGCTTTCTTT. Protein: CASSLGPYTEAFF.

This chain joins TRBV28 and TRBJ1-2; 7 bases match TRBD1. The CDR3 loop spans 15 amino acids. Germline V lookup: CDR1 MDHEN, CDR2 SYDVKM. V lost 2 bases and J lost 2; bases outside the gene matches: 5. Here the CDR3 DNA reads TGTGCCAGCAGTTTACGGGGACAGCGGAACTATGGCTACACCTTC. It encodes CASSLRGQRNYGYTF.

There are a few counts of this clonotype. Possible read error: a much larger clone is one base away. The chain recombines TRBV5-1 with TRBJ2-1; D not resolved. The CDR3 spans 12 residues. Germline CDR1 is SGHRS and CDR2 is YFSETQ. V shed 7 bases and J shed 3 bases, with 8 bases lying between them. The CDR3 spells CASGRGYNEQFF. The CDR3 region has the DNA TGCGCCAGCGGCCGTGGCTACAATGAGCAGTTCTTC.

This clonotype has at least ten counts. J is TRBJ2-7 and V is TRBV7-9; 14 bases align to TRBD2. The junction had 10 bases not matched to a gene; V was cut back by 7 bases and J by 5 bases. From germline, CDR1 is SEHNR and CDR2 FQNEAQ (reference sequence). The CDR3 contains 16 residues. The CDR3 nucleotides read TGTGCCAGCACCCAAATCCCGGGACTAGCGGGAGACGAGCAGTACTTC. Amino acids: CASTQIPGLAGDEQYF.

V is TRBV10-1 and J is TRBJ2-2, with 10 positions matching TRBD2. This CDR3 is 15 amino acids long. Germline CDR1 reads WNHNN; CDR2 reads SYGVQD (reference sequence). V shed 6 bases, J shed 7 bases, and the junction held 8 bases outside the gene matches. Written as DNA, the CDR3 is TGCGCCAGCAGCAGAACTAGCGGGAAGGTCGGGGAGCTGTTTTTT. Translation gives CASSRTSGKVGELFF.

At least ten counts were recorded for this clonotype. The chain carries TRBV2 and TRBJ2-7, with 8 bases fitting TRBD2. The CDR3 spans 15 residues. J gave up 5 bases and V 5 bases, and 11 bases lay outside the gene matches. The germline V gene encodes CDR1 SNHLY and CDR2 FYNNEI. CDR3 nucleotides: TGTGCCAGCAGTAGTATAGCGGGATTGGAGAACGAGCAGTACTTC. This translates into CASSSIAGLENEQYF.

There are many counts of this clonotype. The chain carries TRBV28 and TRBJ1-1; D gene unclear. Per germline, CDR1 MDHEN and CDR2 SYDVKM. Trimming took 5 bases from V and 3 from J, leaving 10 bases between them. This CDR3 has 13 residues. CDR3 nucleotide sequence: TGTGCCAGCAGTCTCTATCGGGACACTGAAGCTTTCTTT. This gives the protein CASSLYRDTEAFF.

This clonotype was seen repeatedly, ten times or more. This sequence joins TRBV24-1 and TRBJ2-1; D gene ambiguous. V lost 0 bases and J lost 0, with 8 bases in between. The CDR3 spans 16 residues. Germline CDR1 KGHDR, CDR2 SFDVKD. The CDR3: CATSDLGRSSYNEQFF. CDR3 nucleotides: TGTGCCACCAGTGATTTGGGACGGAGCTCCTACAATGAGCAGTTCTTC.

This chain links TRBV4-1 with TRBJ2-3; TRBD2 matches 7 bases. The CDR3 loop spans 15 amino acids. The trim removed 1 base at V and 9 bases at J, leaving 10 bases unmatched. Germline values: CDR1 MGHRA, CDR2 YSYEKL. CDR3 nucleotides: TGCGCCAGCAGCCAAGTCGGTAGCGGGCGGTGGACGCAGTATTTT. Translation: CASSQVGSGRWTQYF.

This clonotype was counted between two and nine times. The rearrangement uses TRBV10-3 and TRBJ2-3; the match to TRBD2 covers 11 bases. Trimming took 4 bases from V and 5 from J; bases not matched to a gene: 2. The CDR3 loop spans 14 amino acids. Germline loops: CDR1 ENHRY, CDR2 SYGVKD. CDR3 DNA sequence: TGTGCCATCAGTGCGGGACTAGCGGTAGATACGCAGTATTTT. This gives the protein CAISAGLAVDTQYF.

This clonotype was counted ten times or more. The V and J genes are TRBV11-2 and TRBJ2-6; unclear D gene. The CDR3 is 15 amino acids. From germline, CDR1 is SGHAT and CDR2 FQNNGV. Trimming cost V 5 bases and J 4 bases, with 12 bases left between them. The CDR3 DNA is TGTGCCAGCAGCAAATGGGGAACCGGGGCCAACGTCCTGACTTTC. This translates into CASSKWGTGANVLTF.

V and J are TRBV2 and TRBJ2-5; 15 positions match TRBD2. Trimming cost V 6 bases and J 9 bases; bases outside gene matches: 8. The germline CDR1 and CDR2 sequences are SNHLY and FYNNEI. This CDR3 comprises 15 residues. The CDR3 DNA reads TGTGCCAGCAGGGGGAGGACTAGCGGGGGGGTGGCCCAGTACTTC. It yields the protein CASRGRTSGGVAQYF. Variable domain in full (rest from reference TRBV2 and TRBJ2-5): EPEVTQTPSHQVTQMGQEVILRCVPISNHLYFYWYRQILGQKVEFLVSFYNNEISEKSEIFDDQFSVERPDGSNFTLKIRSTKLEDSAMYFCASRGRTSGGVAQYFGPGTRLLVL.

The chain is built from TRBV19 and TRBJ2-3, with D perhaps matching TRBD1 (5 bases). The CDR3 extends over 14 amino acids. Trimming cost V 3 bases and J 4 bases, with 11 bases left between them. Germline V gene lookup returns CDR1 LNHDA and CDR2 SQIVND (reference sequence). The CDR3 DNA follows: TGTGCCAGTAGTATTGATTGGGGCGCAGATACGCAGTATTTT. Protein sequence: CASSIDWGADTQYF.

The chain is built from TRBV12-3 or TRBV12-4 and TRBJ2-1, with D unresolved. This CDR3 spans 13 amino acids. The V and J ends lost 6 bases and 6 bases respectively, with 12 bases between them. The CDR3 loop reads CASSRAIANEQFF. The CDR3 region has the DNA TGTGCCAGCAGCCGGGCTATAGCCAATGAGCAGTTCTTC.

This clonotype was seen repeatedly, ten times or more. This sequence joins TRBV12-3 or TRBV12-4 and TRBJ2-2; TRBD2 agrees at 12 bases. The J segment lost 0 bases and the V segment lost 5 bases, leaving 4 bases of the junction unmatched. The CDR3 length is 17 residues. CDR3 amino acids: CASSPGLAGTNTGELFF. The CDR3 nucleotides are TGTGCCAGCAGTCCTGGACTAGCGGGGACGAACACCGGGGAGCTGTTTTTT.

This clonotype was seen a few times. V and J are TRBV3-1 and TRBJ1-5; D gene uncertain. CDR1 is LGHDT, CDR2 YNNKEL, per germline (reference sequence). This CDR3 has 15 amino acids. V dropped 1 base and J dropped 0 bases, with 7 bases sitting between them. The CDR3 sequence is CASSQGVDSNQPQHF. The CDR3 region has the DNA TGTGCCAGCAGCCAAGGGGTTGATAGCAATCAGCCCCAGCATTTT.

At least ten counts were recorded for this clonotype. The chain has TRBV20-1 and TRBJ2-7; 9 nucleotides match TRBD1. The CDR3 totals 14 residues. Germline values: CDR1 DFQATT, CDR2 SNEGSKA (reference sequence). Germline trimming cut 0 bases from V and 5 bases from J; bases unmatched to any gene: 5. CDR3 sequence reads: CSARDWDRVNEQYF. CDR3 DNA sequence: TGCAGTGCTAGAGATTGGGACAGGGTCAACGAGCAGTACTTC.

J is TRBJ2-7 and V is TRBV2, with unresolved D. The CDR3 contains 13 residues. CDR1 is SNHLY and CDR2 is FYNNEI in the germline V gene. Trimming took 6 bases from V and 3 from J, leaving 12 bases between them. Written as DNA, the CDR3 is TGTGCCAGCAGGGACGGACCGAACTACGAGCAGTACTTC. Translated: CASRDGPNYEQYF.

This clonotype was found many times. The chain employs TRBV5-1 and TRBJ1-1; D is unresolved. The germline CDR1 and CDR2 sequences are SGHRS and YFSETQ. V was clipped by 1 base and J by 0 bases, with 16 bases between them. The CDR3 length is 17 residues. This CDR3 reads CASSLYERSGMNTEAFF. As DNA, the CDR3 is TGCGCCAGCAGCTTGTATGAAAGGTCGGGCATGAACACTGAAGCTTTCTTT.

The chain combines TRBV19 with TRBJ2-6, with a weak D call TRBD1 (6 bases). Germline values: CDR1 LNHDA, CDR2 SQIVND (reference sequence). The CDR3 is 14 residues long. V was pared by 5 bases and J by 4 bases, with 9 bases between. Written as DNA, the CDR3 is TGTGCCAGTAGTCCCGGGACAGGGGCCAACGTCCTGACTTTC. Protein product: CASSPGTGANVLTF. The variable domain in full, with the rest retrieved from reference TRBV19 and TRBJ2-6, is DGGITQSPKYLFRKEGQNVTLSCEQNLNHDAMYWYRQDPGQGLRLIYYSQIVNDFQKGDIAEGYSVSREKKESFPLTVTSAQKNPTAFYLCASSPGTGANVLTFGAGSRLTVL.

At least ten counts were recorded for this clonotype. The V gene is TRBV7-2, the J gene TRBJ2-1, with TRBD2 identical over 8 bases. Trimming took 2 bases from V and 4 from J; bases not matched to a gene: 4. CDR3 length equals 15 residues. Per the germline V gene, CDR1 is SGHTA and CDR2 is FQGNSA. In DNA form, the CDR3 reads TGTGCCAGCAGCTTATCACCTAGCGGGTACAATGAGCAGTTCTTC. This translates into CASSLSPSGYNEQFF. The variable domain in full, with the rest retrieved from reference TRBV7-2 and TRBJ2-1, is GAGVSQSPSNKVTEKGKDVELRCDPISGHTALYWYRQSLGQGLEFLIYFQGNSAPDKSGLPSDRFSAERTGGSVSTLTIQRTQQEDSAVYLCASSLSPSGYNEQFFGPGTRLTVL.